The next 8 T cell receptor beta chains were all read from a single sample in a study of cytomegalovirus exposure and HLA in healthy donors. PCR amplification relied on 60 Vbeta primers (plus 13 Jbeta primers). Data came from immunoSEQ multiplex PCR; TCRdb stores just in-frame clones and leaves some out. Of about 94,000 clones in the sample, around 77% are singletons; the top ten hold roughly 3.6%. Sample: PBMCs. Source of these receptors: a man aged 25 to 45 in good health and CMV-seronegative.

V and J are TRBV27 and TRBJ1-2, with D perhaps TRBD1 (6 bases). This CDR3 has 13 residues. V lost 6 bases and J 3 bases, leaving 11 bases between the germline ends. Germline CDR1 reads MNHEY; CDR2 reads SMNVEV (reference sequence). The CDR3 spells CASSTTGYYGYTF. CDR3 DNA sequence: TGTGCCAGCAGCACGACAGGTTACTATGGCTACACCTTC.

The chain recombines TRBV6-6 with TRBJ1-3, with TRBD1 matching 10 bases. V lost 10 bases and J lost 3; bases outside the gene matches: 6. This CDR3 has 14 residues. Per germline, CDR1 MNHNY and CDR2 SVGAGI (reference sequence). The CDR3 bases are TGTGCCACCCGGGACAGGGGATTTGGAAACACCATATATTTT. Translated, it gives CATRDRGFGNTIYF.

The genes are TRBV7-9 and TRBJ1-1; tentative D call: TRBD1 (6 bases). Germline CDR1 SEHNR, CDR2 FQNEAQ (reference sequence). This CDR3 is 14 amino acids long. With 3 bases removed from V and 4 bases from J, the gap between germline ends came to 12 bases. For the CDR3, the DNA is TGTGCCAGCAGCTTTTACAGGGTGGGCACTGAAGCTTTCTTT. The encoded protein is CASSFYRVGTEAFF.

The chain has TRBV27 and TRBJ2-5, with TRBD1 identical over 9 bases. The J call is in doubt because the DNA end fits TRBJ2-7 better. The CDR3 has 13 amino acids. CDR1 MNHEY and CDR2 SMNVEV come from the germline V gene (reference sequence). DNA of the CDR3: TGTGCCACGACGGGACAGGGTGACTACGAGCAGTACTTC. The encoded protein is CATTGQGDYEQYF.

The DNA of the CDR3 is TGTGCCTGGAGTGGTAATCCTGATCAGCCCCAGCATTTT. It yields the protein CAWSGNPDQPQHF. The chain combines TRBV30 with TRBJ1-5; no clear D gene. The ends were cut back, 1 base at V and 5 bases at J, with 9 bases in the middle. The CDR3 runs to 13 residues. Germline CDR1 reads GTSNPN; CDR2 reads SVGIG (reference sequence).

V is TRBV30 and J is TRBJ2-2; D ambiguous. The V and J ends lost 2 bases and 7 bases respectively, with 11 bases between them. The CDR3 spans 13 residues. Germline V gene lookup returns CDR1 GTSNPN and CDR2 SVGIG (reference sequence). This CDR3 is CAWSKSSGGELFF. For the CDR3, the DNA is TGTGCCTGGAGTAAGAGTTCGGGCGGGGAGCTGTTTTTT.

V usage is TRBV15 and J usage is TRBJ1-4, with 9 positions matching TRBD1. Looked up from germline, CDR1 is LNHNV and CDR2 is YYDKDF (reference sequence). CDR3 length equals 13 residues. The V gene end was trimmed by 6 bases and the J gene end by 7 bases; junction bases not matched to a gene: 3. The CDR3 here is CATRGQGGEKLFF. The CDR3 nucleotides read TGTGCCACCAGGGGACAGGGAGGTGAAAAACTGTTTTTT.

The CDR3 sequence is CASSQGPNNSPLHF. In DNA, the CDR3 is TGTGCCAGCAGTCAGGGCCCGAATAATTCACCCCTCCACTTT. The chain has TRBV7-6 and TRBJ1-6, with a tentative D call TRBD1 (5 bases). Per the germline V gene, CDR1 is SGHVS and CDR2 is FNYEAQ. With 6 bases removed from V and 5 bases from J, the gap between germline ends came to 11 bases. This CDR3 spans 14 amino acids.